These 26 T cell receptor beta chains originate from one sample sequenced in a study of cytomegalovirus exposure and HLA in healthy donors. Some clones are missing from TCRdb's copy, which holds only in-frame ones; the method was immunoSEQ multiplex PCR. Altogether about 44,000 clones are present, over 85% being singletons, with the ten largest covering less than 2.5%. Sequenced: PBMCs. The receptor set was obtained from a woman aged 18-29 years in good health and CMV-seronegative.

The rearrangement joins TRBV25-1 to TRBJ2-2; no reliable D call. The CDR3 loop spans 12 amino acids. Trimming removed 2 bases from V and 8 bases from J, with 6 bases in between. Germline V lookup: CDR1 MGHDK, CDR2 SYGVNS. CDR3 amino acids: CASSENQGELFF. The CDR3 region has the DNA TGTGCCAGCAGTGAAAATCAAGGGGAGCTGTTTTTT.

This clone was found a few times. The rearrangement uses TRBV6-4 and TRBJ2-3, with 9 bases fitting TRBD2. CDR3 length: 13 residues. Losses at the gene ends were 8 bases for V and 2 bases for J; bases not matched to a gene: 2. From germline, CDR1 is MRHNA and CDR2 SNTAGT. The CDR3 loop is CASSSGDTDTQYF. CDR3 in DNA: TGTGCCAGCTCTAGCGGGGACACAGATACGCAGTATTTT.

The rearrangement uses TRBV28 and TRBJ2-4; TRBD2 is a possible D gene (5 bases). The CDR3 covers 17 residues. V was trimmed by 5 bases and J by 1 base, leaving 18 bases between them. Germline values: CDR1 MDHEN, CDR2 SYDVKM. The CDR3 nucleotides are TGTGCCAGCAGTGCACTAGAGGGCGATTGGGCCAAAAACATTCAGTACTTC. Encoded protein: CASSALEGDWAKNIQYF.

This sequence joins TRBV27 and TRBJ2-7, with D perhaps TRBD1 (5 bases). The length of the CDR3 is 14 residues. Germline assignment: CDR1 MNHEY and CDR2 SMNVEV (reference sequence). V was shortened by 0 bases and J by 3 bases, with 9 bases between the two germline ends. CDR3 sequence reads: CASSLSGLNYEQYF. The CDR3 DNA reads TGTGCCAGCAGTTTATCGGGGCTTAACTACGAGCAGTACTTC.

The V and J genes are TRBV28 and TRBJ1-1; D is undetermined. The CDR3 loop spans 16 amino acids. Germline V gives CDR1 MDHEN, CDR2 SYDVKM. Trimming cost V 4 bases and J 7 bases, with 22 bases left between them. The CDR3: CASSSPVYPSSNEAFF. The CDR3, as DNA: TGTGCCAGCAGTTCCCCGGTTTATCCGAGCTCAAATGAAGCTTTCTTT.

This rearrangement joins TRBV6-6 to TRBJ2-5, with D unclear. Looked up from germline, CDR1 is MNHNY and CDR2 is SVGAGI (reference sequence). Trimming left V 5 bases short and J 5 bases short, with 12 bases between. There are 13 residues in the CDR3. In nucleotides, the CDR3 is TGTGCCAGCAGTGACCCGGTCGGGGAGACCCAGTACTTC. Translation gives CASSDPVGETQYF.

This rearrangement joins TRBV13 to TRBJ1-2; 10 bases agree with TRBD1. Germline assignment: CDR1 PRHDT and CDR2 FYEKMQ (reference sequence). Trimming removed 5 bases from V and 6 bases from J; junction bases left unmatched: 9. The CDR3 extends over 15 amino acids. This CDR3 is CASSQEGQGSNGYTF. CDR3 nucleotide sequence: TGTGCCAGCAGCCAAGAGGGACAGGGGAGTAATGGCTACACCTTC. Full variable domain (remainder filled in from reference TRBV13 and TRBJ1-2): AAGVIQSPRHLIKEKRETATLKCYPIPRHDTVYWYQQGPGQDPQFLISFYEKMQSDKGSIPDRFSAQQFSDYHSELNMSSLELGDSALYFCASSQEGQGSNGYTFGSGTRLTVV.

The genes are TRBV7-9 and TRBJ1-2, with 7 bases fitting TRBD1. V gave up 1 base and J gave up 7 bases; unmatched junction bases: 3. CDR1 and CDR2 from the germline V gene are SEHNR and FQNEAQ (reference sequence). The CDR3 loop spans 13 amino acids. CDR3 in DNA: TGTGCCAGCAGCTTAGGGAAGGGGGCTGGCTACACCTTC. Protein: CASSLGKGAGYTF.

V is TRBV7-8 and J is TRBJ2-2, with TRBD1 as a possible D gene (6 bases). The CDR3 has 17 amino acids. Trimming took 2 bases from V and 0 from J, leaving 13 bases between them. CDR1 and CDR2 from the germline V gene are SGHVS and FQNEAQ. CDR3 amino acids: CASSLSIGTTNTGELFF. As DNA, the CDR3 is TGTGCCAGCAGCTTATCTATCGGGACAACGAACACCGGGGAGCTGTTTTTT.

This clone turned up a few times. CDR3: CASRSGTSGSYNEQFF. The CDR3 DNA is TGCGCCAGCCGATCCGGGACTAGCGGATCCTACAATGAGCAGTTCTTC. The V and J genes are TRBV5-1 and TRBJ2-1; the match to TRBD2 covers 11 bases. The CDR3 contains 16 residues. V gave up 7 bases and J gave up 1 base; unmatched junction bases: 7. From germline, CDR1 is SGHRS and CDR2 YFSETQ. The full variable domain, rest sourced from reference TRBV5-1 and TRBJ2-1, is KAGVTQTPRYLIKTRGQQVTLSCSPISGHRSVSWYQQTPGQGLQFLFEYFSETQRNKGNFPGRFSGRQFSNSRSEMNVSTLELGDSALYLCASRSGTSGSYNEQFFGPGTRLTVL.

V is TRBV27 and J is TRBJ1-4, with D tentatively TRBD1 (5 bases). V was shortened by 5 bases and J by 7 bases, with 20 bases between the two germline ends. Germline V gives CDR1 MNHEY, CDR2 SMNVEV (reference sequence). This CDR3 spans 16 amino acids. CDR3 coding DNA: TGTGCCAGCAGTCCGTCGGTACAGGACGACGGTGAAAAACTGTTTTTT. Translated, it gives CASSPSVQDDGEKLFF. Combining the CDR3 with reference TRBV27 and TRBJ1-4 gives the whole variable domain EAQVTQNPRYLITVTGKKLTVTCSQNMNHEYMSWYRQDPGLGLRQIYYSMNVEVTDKGDVPEGYKVSRKEKRNFPLILESPSPNQTSLYFCASSPSVQDDGEKLFFGSGTQLSVL.

The gene calls are TRBV28 and TRBJ2-7; D is unresolved. This CDR3 has 12 residues. Trimming shortened V by 10 bases and J by 1 base, and 11 bases separated the two germline ends. Germline V lookup: CDR1 MDHEN, CDR2 SYDVKM. The CDR3 nucleotides are TGTGCCACCATGGGCCCGTCCTACGAGCAGTACTTC. Its protein product is CATMGPSYEQYF.

DNA for the CDR3: TGTGCCAGCAGCTTAGACGGGGGGCGATCCTACAATGAGCAGTTCTTC. Translation: CASSLDGGRSYNEQFF. This chain connects TRBV11-2 to TRBJ2-1, with D perhaps matching TRBD2 (7 bases). V gave up 0 bases and J gave up 1 base, with 10 bases separating them. This CDR3 has 16 amino acids. CDR1 and CDR2 from the germline V gene are SGHAT and FQNNGV.

This clone has a handful of counts. The genes are TRBV6-5 and TRBJ2-2, with 7 bases that match TRBD1. Trimming cost V 5 bases and J 5 bases; bases outside gene matches: 5. Germline loops: CDR1 MNHEY, CDR2 SVGAGI. There are 14 residues in the CDR3. The CDR3 here is CASSNQGETGELFF. The CDR3 bases are TGTGCCAGCAGTAATCAGGGGGAGACCGGGGAGCTGTTTTTT.

This sequence joins TRBV28 and TRBJ1-2, with 7 bases identical to TRBD1. J gave up 4 bases and V 6 bases, and 8 bases lay outside the gene matches. Germline V gene lookup returns CDR1 MDHEN and CDR2 SYDVKM. CDR3 length equals 14 residues. Here the CDR3 DNA reads TGTGCCAGCAGCTCTCCGGACAGGATCTATGGCTACACCTTC. It specifies CASSSPDRIYGYTF.

The chain links TRBV18 to TRBJ2-5; D ambiguous. With the DNA end fitting TRBJ2-7 better, the J assignment may be wrong. Germline V gene sequence: CDR1 KGHSH, CDR2 LQKENI. The CDR3 totals 14 residues. CDR3 residues: CASSPEFQAYEQYF. CDR3 bases: TGTGCCAGCTCACCCGAATTCCAGGCCTACGAGCAGTACTTC.

V is TRBV7-9 and J is TRBJ2-5, with 7 bases fitting TRBD2. CDR1 is SEHNR and CDR2 is FQNEAQ in the germline V gene (reference sequence). The CDR3 loop spans 13 amino acids. V dropped 10 bases and J dropped 5; count of bases not matched to a gene: 10. The CDR3 DNA reads TGTGCCATCGAAGGACTAGGCCGGGAGACCCAGTACTTC. Translation: CAIEGLGRETQYF.

The V gene is TRBV6-6, the J gene TRBJ2-1; the D gene is possibly TRBD1 (5 bases). V dropped 6 bases and J dropped 7 bases, with 10 bases sitting between them. The CDR3 consists of 12 residues. Germline CDR1 and CDR2: MNHNY and SVGAGI (reference sequence). The CDR3, as DNA: TGTGCCAGCAGCGCCAGGGATAATGAGCAGTTCTTC. Amino acid sequence: CASSARDNEQFF.

The V gene is TRBV28, the J gene TRBJ1-5; D unresolved. The V gene's germline CDR1 is MDHEN and CDR2 SYDVKM. Deletions cut 1 base from V and 2 bases from J, with 3 bases between. CDR3 length: 13 residues. The CDR3 sequence: CASSLSGNQPQHF. The CDR3 nucleotides read TGTGCCAGCAGTTTATCCGGCAATCAGCCCCAGCATTTT.

The gene calls are TRBV11-1 and TRBJ1-1, with 8 nucleotides matching TRBD1. There are 15 residues in the CDR3. CDR1 and CDR2 (germline): SGHAT, FQDESV (reference sequence). V trimming: 5 bases; J trimming: 3 bases; junction bases outside the gene matches: 8. The CDR3 reads CASSAAGGWDTEAFF. CDR3 in DNA: TGTGCCAGCAGCGCAGCAGGGGGCTGGGACACTGAAGCTTTCTTT.

The rearrangement uses TRBV10-2 and TRBJ2-7, with a weak D call TRBD2 (5 bases). The germline V gene has CDR1 WSHSY and CDR2 SAAADI. This CDR3 is built from 13 residues. Trimming removed 4 bases from V and 4 bases from J, with 11 bases in between. The CDR3 here is CASSGGGGYEQYF. The CDR3 bases are TGCGCCAGCAGTGGAGGAGGAGGATACGAGCAGTACTTC.

The CDR3 protein is CASSVADSYGYTF. CDR3 nucleotide sequence: TGTGCCAGCAGTGTGGCGGACAGCTATGGCTACACCTTC. The V call is TRBV6-1, the J call TRBJ1-2, with D perhaps TRBD1 (6 bases). The CDR3 runs 13 residues. Trimming removed 4 bases at V and 4 bases at J, with 10 bases between. Per germline, CDR1 MNHNS and CDR2 SASEGT.

The chain has TRBV19 and TRBJ2-1; 9 nucleotides match TRBD1. This CDR3 comprises 14 residues. Germline V gives CDR1 LNHDA, CDR2 SQIVND (reference sequence). Trimming at V came to 5 bases and at J to 3 bases, leaving 2 bases not matched to a gene. The CDR3 region has the DNA TGTGCCAGTAGTCTGACAGGGGGCTACAATGAGCAGTTCTTC. The encoded protein is CASSLTGGYNEQFF.

The chain joins TRBV6-1 to TRBJ1-1, with D possibly TRBD1 on 5 matching bases. CDR3 length: 15 residues. CDR1 is MNHNS and CDR2 is SASEGT in the germline V gene. V lost 2 bases to trimming and J lost 4 bases, with 14 bases between them. The CDR3, as DNA: TGTGCCAGCAGTGAATGGGGGGGAGGTGGCACTGAAGCTTTCTTT. The encoded protein is CASSEWGGGGTEAFF.

The chain employs TRBV28 and TRBJ1-2; maybe TRBD1 (6 bases). Per the germline V gene, CDR1 is MDHEN and CDR2 is SYDVKM. Trimming removed 5 bases at V and 7 bases at J, with 14 bases between. The CDR3 extends over 13 amino acids. The CDR3, as DNA: TGTGCCAGCAGTCCCCAACCAGGGGTTGGCTACACCTTC. Amino acids: CASSPQPGVGYTF.

Only a few counts were recorded for this clone. V usage is TRBV19 and J usage is TRBJ1-2, with 7 bases lining up with TRBD1. With V trimmed by 5 bases and J by 4 bases, 7 bases remained unmatched. Germline V gene lookup returns CDR1 LNHDA and CDR2 SQIVND (reference sequence). The length of the CDR3 is 14 residues. The CDR3 DNA follows: TGTGCCAGTAGTGGCCACGACAGGGCCTATGGCTACACCTTC. Its translation is CASSGHDRAYGYTF.